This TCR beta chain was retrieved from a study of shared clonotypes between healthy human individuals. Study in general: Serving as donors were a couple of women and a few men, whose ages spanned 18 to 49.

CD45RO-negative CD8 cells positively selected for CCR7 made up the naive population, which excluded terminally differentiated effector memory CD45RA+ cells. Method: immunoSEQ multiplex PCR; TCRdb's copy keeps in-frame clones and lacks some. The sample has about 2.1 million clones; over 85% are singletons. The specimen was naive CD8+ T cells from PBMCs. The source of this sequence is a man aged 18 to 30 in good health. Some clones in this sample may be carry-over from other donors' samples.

The CDR3, as DNA: TGCAGCGTTGATCTGTATCTGAGGGACAGGGAAGTCGCTAACTATGGCTACACCTTC. This gives the protein CSVDLYLRDREVANYGYTF. The gene calls are TRBV29-1 and TRBJ1-2, with 9 bases fitting TRBD1. The CDR3 spans 19 residues. From germline, CDR1 is SQVTM and CDR2 ANQGSEA. V dropped 3 bases and J dropped 0; count of bases not matched to a gene: 17.